This record looks at one T cell receptor beta chain sequence and its context. This clonotype was detected only a few times. No cognate antigen has been identified for it. No per-base quality is available; no much larger clone lies one base away. CDR1 and CDR2 were assigned from the germline V gene as SGHTA and FQGTGA. Trimming at the junction amounts to 3 bases on V and 8 bases on J, and the germline ends lie 10 bases apart. Inclusive of the bounding cysteine and phenylalanine, the CDR3 is 13 residues long. CDR3 DNA only is kept here, 39 bases in frame from base 1. TCR beta CDR3 regions were amplified from RNA transcripts. A first-round RT-PCR of the TCR CDR3 used the HTBI primer set with the Qiagen OneStep RT-PCR kit. Libraries were constructed in a second round of multiplex PCR, after which size selection and purification were performed. Sequencing of the libraries was done on an Illumina HiSeq2000 using paired-end 100 bp reads. The authors processed their data as follows. Raw data were processed with SOAPnuke, discarding reads with adapters, uncalled bases, mean Phred below 15, or no exact constant-primer or identifier match. High-quality paired reads were merged with COPE v1.2.5, and unique nucleotide sequences were defined as clonotypes. Clonotypes were aligned to IMGT TRBV, TRBD and TRBJ reference segments using MiTCR v1.1. Only V-J combinations with frequency above 0.0001, covering about 99% of repertoires, were analysed. The TCS score was defined as the ratio of F50 (clonal expansion) to E x V (chaos), calculated using BLOSUM62-based TCRdist between CDR3 peptides within each V-J. Welch's t-statistics and random forest reduced around 510 V-J features to 10 to 15, which were used in a naive Bayes classifier (R e1071). The public reads were quality trimmed at Q25 with fastp and then assembled into clones with MiXCR by TCRdb, keeping productive beta chains. Rows with a matching CDR3 protein are joined into one entry that keeps the most common DNA and genes. The V and J calls were not made by the authors but by TCRdb's processing. This sample is represented by about 380,000 distinct CDR3 sequences; approximately 15% of them were singletons. Of the sample, 9.5% to 11% falls within the top ten clones.

This specimen comes from a study of T cells in Graves' hyperthyroidism and ophthalmopathy (dated by TCRdb to the late 2010s). For the study in its entirety: Peripheral blood was collected at initial diagnosis, before any treatment. Prospective prediction of ophthalmopathy was tested in an independent validation cohort consisting of roughly 19 hyperthyroidism patients and about 17 patients who later progressed to ophthalmopathy. To identify distinguishing TCR V-J signatures, a discovery cohort of about 100 patients was used, comprising fewer than 45 with Graves' ophthalmopathy and 55 to 65 with stable Graves' hyperthyroidism. The paper reports TCR Vbeta CDR3 sequencing of approximately 140 peripheral blood samples: around 45 ophthalmopathy, under 80 hyperthyroidism and some 17 progressor patients. The roughly 99 discovery patients were divided at random into training and test sets in a 7:3 ratio. After blood sampling, hyperthyroidism patients were treated with methimazole at a starting dose of 30 mg daily, and ophthalmopathy patients were treated with high-dose intravenous methylprednisolone. Thyroid tissue and blood T-cell repertoires from six Graves' hyperthyroidism patients were also compared in the study. The investigation overall reported the following: Most expanded thyroid clonotypes (frequency above 0.001) were also detected in blood, suggesting blood repertoires may reflect thyroid immune responses. No statistical method was used to fix the sample size in advance, and group allocation was not hidden from the investigators. A 13 V-J signature model separated ophthalmopathy from stable hyperthyroidism, with 87.88% sensitivity and roughly 81% specificity in cross-validation and 80%/75% in testing. In validation, the model predicted progression to ophthalmopathy a median of roughly six months before onset, with over 60% sensitivity and about 72% specificity.

Stable Graves' hyperthyroidism was defined as no progression to ophthalmopathy during 18 months of follow-up. Hyperthyroidism patients were newly diagnosed, with disease duration under 2 months, and aged 18 to 65 years. Any patient with an uncontrolled infection, another autoimmune disease, pregnancy or lactation was excluded. Diagnoses relied on clinical symptoms, serum thyroxine and TRAb, thyroid ultrasound and orbital computed tomography. PBMCs were isolated from 10 ml of fresh peripheral blood by Ficoll-Paque density gradient centrifugation. Total RNA was extracted using Trizol reagent, and RNA quality was assessed on an Agilent 2100 Bioanalyzer.

The sequenced sample was blood. The clonotype originates from a woman aged 55 to 70 with Graves' hyperthyroidism. The sequence links TRBV7-3 to TRBJ1-4; the D gene is perhaps TRBD1, on 5 matching bases. In nucleotide form, the sequence is TGTGCCAGCAGCTTGGGGGTGGGCGAAAAACTGTTTTTT. Translated, it gives CASSLGVGEKLFF.